This T cell receptor (beta chain) was observed in a study of beta chain features in type 1 diabetes. For the study at large: Examination spanned roughly 110 million sorted cells from all samples.

General study findings and limits: Moderate yet significant TCRB CDR3 shortening was seen in Type 1 diabetes patients in all four CD4+ subsets. Here, the possible influence of HLA type (on TCRB rearrangement) remained unresolved.

On average, the one heparinised blood draw given by each donor was around 110 mL. Concerning this clone: Its antigen is not known. Compared with germline, one end of the junction differs, possibly owing to a read error.

Germline CDR1 reads MDHEN; CDR2 reads SYDVKM. This CDR3 contains 12 residues. Reverse transcribing all isolated RNA meant expressed TCRB transcripts were sequenced. The protocol was immunoSEQ multiplex PCR, while the TCRdb copy is restricted to in-frame clones and leaves out a portion. The sample records hundreds of thousands of clones, 15% being singletons. The receptor comes from a man younger than 30 with type 1 diabetes. Sequenced sample: naive CD4+ T cells from blood. This chain joins TRBV28 and TRBJ2-3, with 10 bases aligning to TRBD2. CDR3 in DNA: TGTGCCAGCAGTTCTGTAGCGGGGGGAAGGGATTTT. Protein sequence: CASSSVAGGRDF.